Below are 10 T cell receptor beta chains sequenced from a single sample in a study of CD8+CD57+ T cells in acquired aplastic anemia. CD8+CD57+ cell expansion had been shown by flow cytometry in patients chosen for sequencing. Genomic DNA was employed as the template in profiling TCR beta VDJ and CDR3. TCRdb recomputed calls from the reads with MiXCR, one row per CDR3 protein. The sample has 260,000 or so distinct CDR3 sequences; about 80% are singletons. Sequencing was done on a sample of sorted CD4+, CD8+, or CD8+CD57+ T cells (not recorded which) from PBMCs. All receptors come from a human donor with aplastic anemia.

This clonotype has at least ten counts. Since the CDR3 does not end with the conserved phenylalanine or tryptophan, this likely comes from a read error. The DNA is left out, because the CDR3 cannot be placed on it with certainty; the CDR3 is given as TCRdb lists it. J is TRBJ2-3 and V is TRBV7-6; the DNA was not used to check the table's D call, TRBD1. The CDR3 is 13 amino acids in total, end residues counted. Germline V gene sequence: CDR1 SGHVS, CDR2 FNYEAQ. The chain's CDR3 is CASSSDRGNSPLH.

This clonotype was detected ten times or more. The J gene is TRBJ2-2, the V gene TRBV6-4, with D perhaps matching TRBD2 (7 bases). This CDR3 spans 15 amino acids. Trimming took 6 bases from V and 4 from J, leaving 15 bases between them. In germline, CDR1 is MRHNA, CDR2 SNTAGT. The CDR3 DNA reads as TGTGCCAGCAGCATACAGGGAGGGTTCACCGGGGAGCTGTTTTTT. Amino acid sequence: CASSIQGGFTGELFF.

This CDR3 is CASSFGAGDIQYFYEQYV. CDR3 coding DNA: TGTGCCAGCAGCTTCGGGGCAGGAGACATTCAGTACTTCTACGAGCAGTACGTC. The rearrangement joins TRBV7-7 to TRBJ2-7; D tentatively fits TRBD1 or TRBD2 (5 bases each). The CDR3 length is 18 residues. V shed 3 bases and J shed 3 bases, with 24 bases lying between them. The germline V gene has CDR1 SSHAT and CDR2 FNYEAQ (reference sequence).

The rearrangement links TRBV24-1 to TRBJ2-5; D may be TRBD2 (6 bases). This CDR3 has 15 amino acids. V was shortened by 4 bases and J by 5 bases, with 16 bases between the two germline ends. CDR1 is KGHDR, CDR2 SFDVKD, per germline. For the CDR3, the DNA is TGTGCCACCAGTGAGGAGGGATCCTGGGAGGAGACCCAGTACTTC. Translation gives CATSEEGSWEETQYF.

Comments on this clonotype: The DNA is left out, because the CDR3 cannot be placed on it with certainty; the CDR3 is given as TCRdb lists it. The chain joins TRBV7-9 to TRBJ2-5; the D segment call TRBD2 is taken from the table without a DNA check. The CDR3 is 15 residues long, counting both termini. The germline CDR1 and CDR2 sequences are SEHNR and FQNEAQ (reference sequence). CDR3 loop: CASSLGAYEQYFGYF.

In regard to this clonotype: The germline gene is not matched at one end of the junction; a read error may be the cause. The chain combines TRBV9 with TRBJ1-2; tentatively, D is TRBD1 (5 bases). The CDR3 spans 13 residues. In germline, CDR1 is SGDLS, CDR2 YYNGEE. CDR3 protein: CASSEGLDRDYFF. The CDR3 DNA sequence: TGTGCCAGCAGCGAAGGCCTTGATAGGGACTATTTTTTC. The full variable domain, in which reference TRBV9 and TRBJ1-2 provide the parts outside the CDR3, is DSGVTQTPKHLITATGQRVTLRCSPRSGDLSVYWYQQSLDQGLQFLIQYYNGEERAKGNILERFSAQQFPDLHSELNLSSLELGDSALYFCASSEGLDRDYFFGSGTRLTVV.

For this clonotype: Here the CDR3 omits its conserved ending phenylalanine or tryptophan, so a read error is the likely source. No DNA is shown, since the ends of the CDR3 on it are uncertain; the CDR3 is the one TCRdb lists. This chain joins TRBV2 and TRBJ2-2; the D call TRBD1 from the table was never checked on the DNA. The CDR3 has 15 amino acids, counting both end residues. CDR1 is SNHLY and CDR2 is FYNNEI in the germline V gene. CDR3 loop: CASGDGGTATQDFCP.

The chain combines TRBV9 with TRBJ2-6, with D tentatively TRBD1 (5 bases). In germline, CDR1 is SGDLS, CDR2 YYNGEE. CDR3 size: 17 residues. V shed 3 bases and J shed 11 bases, with 24 bases lying between them. CDR3 region: CASSADSASYNSYVLTF. CDR3 DNA sequence: TGTGCCAGCAGCGCCGACAGCGCCTCCTATAATTCATACGTCCTGACTTTC.

This clonotype was counted once. The chain uses TRBV9 and TRBJ2-7; 7 positions match TRBD1. V trimming: 3 bases; J trimming: 5 bases; junction bases outside the gene matches: 11. Germline CDR1 SGDLS, CDR2 YYNGEE. The CDR3 consists of 15 residues. CDR3 bases: TGTGCCAGCAGCGATCGACAGGGCCCGATCAACGAGCAGTACGTC. The encoded protein is CASSDRQGPINEQYV.

This clonotype has a handful of counts. At one end, the junction sequence differs from germline, possibly due to a read error. This chain links TRBV20-1 with TRBJ2-7, with 7 bases matching TRBD1. The CDR3 is 14 amino acids. CDR1 DFQATT and CDR2 SNEGSKA come from the germline V gene (reference sequence). DNA for the CDR3: TGCAGTGCTAGTCTCCCAGGGGGATCCTACGAGCAGTACTTT. Amino acid sequence: CSASLPGGSYEQYF.